This T cell receptor (beta chain) is drawn from a study of blood T cell repertoires in COVID-19 (dated by TCRdb to between 2020 and 2021). Background on the whole study: Collaborator samples came from the United States, Italy and Spain and covered acute and convalescent phases of COVID-19. Samples were obtained from the ongoing ImmuneRACE study (first 160 participants) and from about 1,300 subjects provided by 6 global collaborators. Sample metadata almost always included a de-identified subject ID, COVID-19 status, age in years and sex. The prospective study material was composed of cDNA or gDNA derived from T cells, B-cell-depleted T cells, or PBMCs. HLA class I and class II types, where available, came from metadata supplied by the sample provider rather than from assay-based typing. Deeply sampled blood TCRbeta repertoires from subjects exposed to, actively infected with, or recovered from COVID-19 were included in the dataset. A freely available public database, intended as a resource for researchers studying the immune response to SARS-CoV-2, is where the repertoires were released. What the study reported, not specific to this receptor: The quantity of clinical and demographic metadata differed by source and by participant and was supplied without curation.

Taken from the germline V gene (reference sequence), the CDR1 and CDR2 loops are LNHDA and SQIVND. The CDR3 numbers 16 residues from cysteine through phenylalanine. The CDR3 DNA has 48 bases and is translated from base 1. V drops 10 bases and J drops 0 bases, leaving 21 bases in between. This clone showed up just a few times. Which antigen it targets is not known. Base qualities are not at hand, and no much larger clone is one base apart. The immunoSEQ Assay, a bias-controlled multiplex PCR, was used to amplify TCRbeta CDR3 regions from genomic DNA. The study's processing was this. The number of nucleated cells in each sample was estimated from the amplification of reference gene primers within the assay. To quantify the absolute abundance of each unique TCRbeta CDR3 rearrangement, sequence reads were collapsed and filtered. Productive Simpson clonality was computed per sample as the square root of Simpson's diversity index over productive rearrangements. In TCRdb, the immuneACCESS table is reduced to in-frame sequences with V and J assigned. These tables do not hold every clone; where another copy was compared, an unresolved V gene accounts for under half, and the others remain unexplained. The DNA was the basis for D and trimming; V, J and clone size are from that table. The sample table holds about 220,000 clones, of which 65% to 85% were seen once. Of the sample, more than 2% is held by the ten largest clones.

Collaborating institutions collected whole blood in K2EDTA tubes following their own protocols. For TCRbeta analysis, collaborator samples were shipped as frozen whole blood, as isolated PBMCs, or as DNA extracted from either sample type. The receptor was isolated from a woman aged 60-75 years with acute or convalescent COVID-19. Specimen: peripheral blood. Recombination joined TRBV19 with TRBJ1-1; there is no confident call for the D gene. The DNA reads as follows: TGTGCCACTACCTCGCGGACGGGAAGCATGAACACTGAAGCTTTCTTT. The resulting protein is CATTSRTGSMNTEAFF.